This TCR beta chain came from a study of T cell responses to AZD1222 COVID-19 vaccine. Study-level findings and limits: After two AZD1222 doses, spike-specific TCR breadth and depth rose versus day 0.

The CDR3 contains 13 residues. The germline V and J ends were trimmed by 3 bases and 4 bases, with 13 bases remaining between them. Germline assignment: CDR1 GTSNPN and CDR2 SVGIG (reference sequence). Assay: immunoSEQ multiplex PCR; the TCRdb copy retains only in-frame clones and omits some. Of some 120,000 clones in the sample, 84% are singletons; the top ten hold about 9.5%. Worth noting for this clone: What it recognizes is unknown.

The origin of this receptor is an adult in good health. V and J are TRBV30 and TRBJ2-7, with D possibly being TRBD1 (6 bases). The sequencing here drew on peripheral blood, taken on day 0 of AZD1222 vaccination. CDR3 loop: CAWSQGFRYEQYF. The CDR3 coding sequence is TGTGCCTGGAGCCAGGGGTTCCGGTACGAGCAGTACTTC.